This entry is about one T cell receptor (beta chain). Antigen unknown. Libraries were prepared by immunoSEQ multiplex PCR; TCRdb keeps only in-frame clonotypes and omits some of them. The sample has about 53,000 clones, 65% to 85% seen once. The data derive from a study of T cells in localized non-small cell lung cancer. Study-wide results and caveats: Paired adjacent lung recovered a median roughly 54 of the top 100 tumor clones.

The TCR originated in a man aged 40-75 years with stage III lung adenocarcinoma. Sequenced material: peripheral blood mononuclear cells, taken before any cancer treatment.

CDR3 DNA: TGTGCCAGCTCCTTGACAGCACCGAACACTGAAGCTTTCTTT. The encoded protein is CASSLTAPNTEAFF. The V and J genes are TRBV6-6 and TRBJ1-1; tentative D call: TRBD1 (5 bases). This CDR3 region has 14 residues. CDR1 is MNHNY and CDR2 is SVGAGI in the germline V gene (reference sequence). Trimming cost V 8 bases and J 1 base, with 14 bases left between them.